The source of this TCR beta chain is a study of a mutant IDH1 vaccine in newly diagnosed glioma. Time point given: week 11, during vaccination. What each vaccine dose contained was 300 ug of mutant IDH1 20-mer peptide, accompanied by topical imiquimod. V shed 1 base and J shed 4 bases, with 4 bases lying between them. In germline, CDR1 is SGHRS, CDR2 YFSETQ. The CDR3 runs 12 residues. As for this clone: As yet, its antigen is unknown.

Sequencing used immunoSEQ multiplex PCR; TCRdb keeps in-frame clones, though not all of them. The sample includes 110,000 or so clones, roughly 90% of them seen just once. Sequences were derived from PBMCs, sampled from a glioma patient whose treatment included an IDH1 peptide vaccine. The chain carries TRBV5-1 and TRBJ2-3; no definite D call. The TCR originated in a woman in her 50s with glioma. CDR3 nucleotides: TGCGCCAGCAGCTTGTGGGCAGATACGCAGTATTTT. This encodes CASSLWADTQYF. The entire variable domain, with the rest obtained from reference TRBV5-1 and TRBJ2-3, is as follows: KAGVTQTPRYLIKTRGQQVTLSCSPISGHRSVSWYQQTPGQGLQFLFEYFSETQRNKGNFPGRFSGRQFSNSRSEMNVSTLELGDSALYLCASSLWADTQYFGPGTRLTVL.